This T cell receptor beta chain emerged from a study of CD8 T cells in ankylosing spondylitis. This clonotype was picked up a small number of times. TCRdb re-analysed the 5' RACE reads in MiXCR, keeping a single row per CDR3 protein. This table holds about 250,000 distinct CDR3 sequences, roughly a quarter found once. CDR3 length: 15 residues. V was pared by 6 bases and J by 2 bases, with 17 bases between. Sequences were obtained from blood, either unsorted or a sorted T cell fraction (not recorded which). The chain has TRBV12-3 or TRBV12-4 and TRBJ2-7; possible D gene TRBD2, 6 bases. This clonotype was sampled from a male donor with ankylosing spondylitis or in good health (not recorded which). In nucleotides, the CDR3 is TGTGCCAGCAGCCTAGGGACTCTCGTAACCTACGAGCAGTACTTC. This translates into CASSLGTLVTYEQYF.